These 21 T cell receptor beta chains were all obtained from the same sample, sequenced in a study of OX40 agonist ivuxolimab in advanced cancers. Generated by immunoSEQ multiplex PCR, the TCRdb table keeps only in-frame clones and is missing some. The repertoire holds fewer than 90,000 clones, about 90% seen once, with about 3% in the top ten. The sample was CD4+ or CD8+ T cells sorted from blood, taken in a trial of the OX40 agonist ivuxolimab. Receptors were obtained from an adult with an advanced solid tumor such as melanoma, head and neck, liver or kidney cancer.

The table lists this clone with a count of one. This chain uses TRBV7-8 with TRBJ2-2; D gene uncertain. Germline CDR1 is SGHVS and CDR2 is FQNEAQ. This CDR3 spans 13 amino acids. V shed 5 bases and J shed 6 bases, with 10 bases lying between them. The CDR3: CASSRHDPGELFF. The CDR3 DNA is TGTGCCAGCAGCCGCCATGACCCCGGGGAGCTGTTTTTT.

Worth noting for this clone: At one end, the junction sequence differs from germline, possibly due to a read error. The chain has TRBV7-7 and TRBJ2-6; D is unresolved. The CDR3 totals 19 residues. Germline CDR1 reads SSHAT; CDR2 reads FNYEAQ (reference sequence). In nucleotides, the CDR3 is TGTGCTAGCAGCCCCCTTCGGGCACCTTTCCGCTCTGGGGCCAACGTCCTGACTTTC. It codes for CASSPLRAPFRSGANVLTF.

V is TRBV2 and J is TRBJ2-7; D is possibly TRBD1 or TRBD2 (5 bases each). CDR1 and CDR2 (germline): SNHLY, FYNNEI. V shed 7 bases and J shed 0 bases, with 10 bases lying between them. The CDR3 length is 13 residues. The CDR3 is CASNPGSSYEQYF. In nucleotides, the CDR3 is TGTGCCAGCAACCCAGGGAGCTCCTACGAGCAGTACTTC.

This chain uses TRBV28 with TRBJ1-5; no definite D call. The germline V gene encodes CDR1 MDHEN and CDR2 SYDVKM. The V end lost 7 bases, the J end lost 4 bases, and 17 bases lay between the germline ends. This CDR3 spans 15 amino acids. The CDR3 region has the DNA TGTGCCAGCACTCCGGCGTCGGTTTGGAATCAGCCCCAGCATTTT. Its protein is CASTPASVWNQPQHF.

The chain couples TRBV30 to TRBJ1-2, with TRBD1 matching over 7 bases. CDR3 length: 16 residues. J lost 3 bases, V lost 0 bases, and 10 bases had no gene match. Germline values: CDR1 GTSNPN, CDR2 SVGIG (reference sequence). The CDR3 region is CAWSVTRGKSDYGYTF. Here the CDR3 DNA reads TGTGCCTGGAGTGTAACCAGGGGGAAGTCTGACTATGGCTACACCTTC.

The V and J genes are TRBV5-1 and TRBJ2-7, with unresolved D. V was cut by 0 bases and J by 4 bases, with 14 bases left in between. Germline V gene lookup returns CDR1 SGHRS and CDR2 YFSETQ. The CDR3 totals 15 residues. CDR3 DNA sequence: TGCGCCAGCAGCTTGGCCATAAAGGCCAGGTACGAGCAGTACTTC. Encoded protein: CASSLAIKARYEQYF.

The CDR3: CASSSRGLYTDTQYF. The CDR3 region has the DNA TGTGCCAGTAGTAGCAGGGGGCTATACACAGATACGCAGTATTTT. The rearrangement joins TRBV19 to TRBJ2-3, with 8 bases fitting TRBD1. Germline CDR1 LNHDA, CDR2 SQIVND (reference sequence). The V segment lost 4 bases and the J segment 2 bases; nucleotides outside the gene matches: 5. The CDR3 loop spans 15 amino acids.

V is TRBV5-6 and J is TRBJ2-7; 10 positions match TRBD2. Per the germline V gene, CDR1 is SGHDT and CDR2 is YYEEEE. With 2 bases clipped from V and 2 bases from J, the junction kept 4 bases outside the gene matches. The CDR3 spans 15 residues. CDR3 region: CASSLGAGGPYEQYF. The CDR3 DNA is TGTGCCAGCAGCTTAGGAGCGGGGGGGCCCTACGAGCAGTACTTC.

The rearrangement joins TRBV5-6 to TRBJ2-5, with 16 bases fitting TRBD2. Unmatched junction bases numbered 1, after V lost 3 bases and J lost 5 bases. Germline V gene lookup returns CDR1 SGHDT and CDR2 YYEEEE. The CDR3 contains 15 residues. The CDR3 is CASSWGLAGGETQYF. As DNA, the CDR3 is TGTGCCAGCAGCTGGGGACTAGCGGGAGGGGAGACCCAGTACTTC.

Of note for this clone: The junction departs from the called germline gene at one end, perhaps through a read error. This chain connects TRBV7-7 to TRBJ1-1, with TRBD1 as a possible D gene (5 bases). Germline V gene lookup returns CDR1 SSHAT and CDR2 FNYEAQ (reference sequence). The CDR3 covers 13 residues. The CDR3 DNA sequence: TGTGCTAGCAGTCTTAACCGGGACGGTGAAGCTTTCTTT. This sequence encodes CASSLNRDGEAFF.

This clone was seen only once. V and J are TRBV7-8 and TRBJ2-1; 11 nucleotides agree with TRBD1. The V gene end was trimmed by 5 bases and the J gene end by 5 bases; junction bases not matched to a gene: 5. Per germline, CDR1 SGHVS and CDR2 FQNEAQ. The CDR3 length is 15 residues. Written as DNA, the CDR3 is TGTGCCAGCAGCATTTGGACAGGGGGCCACAATGAGCAGTTCTTC. Translated: CASSIWTGGHNEQFF.

The genes are TRBV5-1 and TRBJ1-2; the D gene is possibly TRBD1 (5 bases). CDR3 length: 13 residues. V was shortened by 4 bases and J by 5 bases, with 12 bases between the two germline ends. Germline V gene lookup returns CDR1 SGHRS and CDR2 YFSETQ. This chain's CDR3 is CASSNGTPYGYTF. The CDR3 DNA reads as TGCGCCAGCAGCAACGGGACCCCTTATGGCTACACCTTC.

This rearrangement joins TRBV2 to TRBJ2-3; D is ambiguous. Per germline, CDR1 SNHLY and CDR2 FYNNEI. CDR3 length: 12 amino acids. Trimming shortened V by 3 bases and J by 5 bases, and 6 bases separated the two germline ends. CDR3 sequence (DNA): TGTGCCAGCAGTGAGTGGGGAGATACGCAGTATTTT. It translates to CASSEWGDTQYF.

The chain carries TRBV2 and TRBJ2-1; D call uncertain. Trimming pared 7 bases from V and 3 bases from J, leaving 10 bases between. Germline lookup yields CDR1 SNHLY and CDR2 FYNNEI. The CDR3 contains 13 residues. CDR3 sequence reads: CASKSTGYNEQFF. The CDR3, as DNA: TGTGCCAGCAAGAGTACGGGCTACAATGAGCAGTTCTTC.

This chain connects TRBV5-1 to TRBJ2-7; unclear D gene. Germline loops: CDR1 SGHRS, CDR2 YFSETQ. The CDR3 covers 15 residues. Deletions cut 0 bases from V and 2 bases from J, with 12 bases between. The CDR3 DNA is TGCGCCAGCAGCTTGGATGGGAAACCTGCCTACGAGCAGTACTTC. Translated, it gives CASSLDGKPAYEQYF.

The chain uses TRBV7-8 and TRBJ2-1; 11 bases fit TRBD2. Germline V gene lookup returns CDR1 SGHVS and CDR2 FQNEAQ. After removal of 5 bases from V and 16 bases from J, the junction contained 19 bases not matched to a gene. The length of the CDR3 is 16 residues. CDR3 nucleotides: TGTGCCAGCAGCGGCCGCTACGGGACTAGCGGCCTAGGAAGATTCTTC. This encodes CASSGRYGTSGLGRFF.

This clone occurred once. This chain connects TRBV6-6 to TRBJ1-5; no definite D call. The V end lost 2 bases, the J end lost 0 bases, and 8 bases lay between the germline ends. Per the germline V gene, CDR1 is MNHNY and CDR2 is SVGAGI (reference sequence). The CDR3 spans 15 residues. The CDR3 reads CASSYGRLSNQPQHF. The CDR3 DNA reads TGTGCCAGCAGTTACGGGCGGCTTAGCAATCAGCCCCAGCATTTT.

V usage is TRBV5-4 and J usage is TRBJ1-3; no reliable D call. The germline V gene encodes CDR1 SGHNT and CDR2 YYREEE (reference sequence). The CDR3 sequence is 15 residues long. The V gene lost 2 bases and the J gene lost 0 bases, with 9 bases spanning the gap. CDR3 residues: CASSFVPGSGNTIYF. DNA of the CDR3: TGTGCCAGCAGCTTTGTACCCGGCTCTGGAAACACCATATATTTT.

This chain uses TRBV27 with TRBJ1-2; D possibly corresponds to TRBD1 (6 bases). V dropped 3 bases and J dropped 5 bases, with 10 bases sitting between them. Germline values: CDR1 MNHEY, CDR2 SMNVEV (reference sequence). The CDR3 runs 13 residues. CDR3 amino acids: CASSFTGRYGYTF. The CDR3 nucleotides read TGTGCCAGCAGTTTCACAGGGCGGTATGGCTACACCTTC.

This rearrangement joins TRBV7-9 to TRBJ2-3; D ambiguous. The germline V gene has CDR1 SEHNR and CDR2 FQNEAQ (reference sequence). The CDR3 is made up of 14 amino acids. The ends were cut back, 5 bases at V and 2 bases at J, with 11 bases in the middle. The CDR3 DNA sequence: TGTGCCAGCAGCCATCGGGCGGTCACAGATACGCAGTATTTT. Amino acid sequence: CASSHRAVTDTQYF.

This clone has only a few counts. The chain is built from TRBV7-2 and TRBJ1-2; no clear D gene. With 5 bases removed from V and 8 bases from J, the gap between germline ends came to 18 bases. Germline lookup yields CDR1 SGHTA and CDR2 FQGNSA. The CDR3 is made up of 14 amino acids. This CDR3 is CASSREWQAAGYTF. Here the CDR3 DNA reads TGTGCCAGCAGCAGGGAATGGCAGGCGGCAGGCTACACCTTC.